The next 21 T cell receptor beta chains were all read from a single sample in a study of vaccination and CD4 T cells after COVID-19. Stated treatment: roughly 11-day PBMC culture with coronavirus spike peptide pools or control peptides (ViraFEST assay). Antigens for these TCRs are unknown. Sequencing of cultured CD4+ T cell DNA used the Oncomine TCR Beta short-read assay. TCRdb itself ran the PCR reads through MiXCR, one entry per CDR3 protein. The repertoire holds 10,000 to 15,000 distinct CDR3 sequences, around 74% seen once, with roughly 7.8% in the top ten. The sequencing used CD4+ T cells from blood, cultured in vitro, collected after SARS-CoV-2 vaccination. The receptors originated from a human donor who received a COVID-19 vaccine.

The CDR3 bases are TGTGCCAGCAGGGGAGGAACTAACTATGGCTACACCTTC. Its protein is CASRGGTNYGYTF. The chain uses TRBV25-1 and TRBJ1-2; D is ambiguous. Deletions cut 6 bases from V and 0 bases from J, with 8 bases between. The CDR3 is 13 amino acids. The V gene's germline CDR1 is MGHDK and CDR2 SYGVNS.

This CDR3 is CASRPHETNQPQHF. In nucleotides, the CDR3 is TGTGCCAGTAGACCCCACGAAACTAATCAGCCCCAGCATTTT. V usage is TRBV19 and J usage is TRBJ1-5; D is undetermined. Germline-derived CDR1 and CDR2 are LNHDA and SQIVND (reference sequence). The germline V and J ends were trimmed by 6 bases and 4 bases, with 13 bases remaining between them. The CDR3 sequence is 14 residues long.

The J gene is TRBJ1-1, the V gene TRBV6-1; 8 bases match TRBD1. Germline V CDR1 and CDR2: MNHNS, SASEGT. V was pared by 1 base and J by 10 bases, with 5 bases of the junction left unmatched. CDR3 length equals 13 residues. CDR3 in DNA: TGTGCCAGCAGTGAAGTCAGGGGGCGCCGAGCTTTCTTT. Translated: CASSEVRGRRAFF.

J is TRBJ2-3 and V is TRBV5-4, with 8 bases lining up with TRBD2. The CDR3 loop spans 15 amino acids. The J segment lost 4 bases and the V segment lost 2 bases, leaving 6 bases of the junction unmatched. The germline V gene encodes CDR1 SGHNT and CDR2 YYREEE (reference sequence). CDR3 amino acids: CASSFRGGGADTQYF. Here the CDR3 DNA reads TGTGCCAGCAGCTTTCGGGGGGGCGGGGCAGATACGCAGTATTTT. The full variable domain, rest sourced from reference TRBV5-4 and TRBJ2-3, is ETGVTQSPTHLIKTRGQQVTLRCSSQSGHNTVSWYQQALGQGPQFIFQYYREEENGRGNFPPRFSGLQFPNYSSELNVNALELDDSALYLCASSFRGGGADTQYFGPGTRLTVL.

The chain links TRBV6-1 to TRBJ2-6, with a possible D match to TRBD1 (6 bases). The CDR3 extends over 17 amino acids. V lost 6 bases and J 0 bases, leaving 15 bases between the germline ends. Germline V gene sequence: CDR1 MNHNS, CDR2 SASEGT. The CDR3: CASSPTGRGSGANVLTF. In nucleotides, the CDR3 is TGTGCCAGCAGCCCGACCGGCAGGGGCTCTGGGGCCAACGTCCTGACTTTC.

The chain couples TRBV19 to TRBJ2-3; TRBD2 aligns across 8 bases. The CDR3 contains 15 residues. Per the germline V gene, CDR1 is LNHDA and CDR2 is SQIVND (reference sequence). The V and J ends lost 3 bases and 1 base, in that order; junction bases with no gene match: 3. CDR3: CASSIGLAGTDTQYF. The CDR3 bases are TGTGCCAGTAGTATTGGACTAGCTGGCACAGATACGCAGTATTTT.

CDR3 in DNA: TGCGCCAGCAGCTCAGGACAGGGTAGAGTTCGGGGGACTGAAGCTTTCTTT. Protein product: CASSSGQGRVRGTEAFF. The chain employs TRBV5-1 and TRBJ1-1; the match to TRBD1 covers 8 bases. Germline V lookup: CDR1 SGHRS, CDR2 YFSETQ. This CDR3 region has 17 residues. Trimming took 3 bases from V and 5 from J; bases not matched to a gene: 15. The entire variable domain, with the rest obtained from reference TRBV5-1 and TRBJ1-1, is as follows: KAGVTQTPRYLIKTRGQQVTLSCSPISGHRSVSWYQQTPGQGLQFLFEYFSETQRNKGNFPGRFSGRQFSNSRSEMNVSTLELGDSALYLCASSSGQGRVRGTEAFFGQGTRLTVV.

V and J are TRBV6-1 and TRBJ2-1; 9 bases align to TRBD1. Unmatched junction bases numbered 6, after V lost 2 bases and J lost 7 bases. Germline loops: CDR1 MNHNS, CDR2 SASEGT. CDR3 length equals 15 residues. The CDR3 spells CASSEYGTGMNEQFF. CDR3 DNA: TGTGCCAGCAGTGAATACGGGACAGGGATGAATGAGCAGTTCTTC.

The chain has TRBV12-3 or TRBV12-4 and TRBJ1-2; D might be TRBD1 (6 bases). V shed 10 bases and J shed 6 bases, with 27 bases lying between them. The length of the CDR3 is 16 residues. DNA for the CDR3: TGTGCCACCTCTCGGACGGGGGGCCCATCAGGTCATGGCTACACCTTC. Translated, it gives CATSRTGGPSGHGYTF.

The table lists this clonotype with a few counts. CDR3 in amino acids: CASSQDKASTGELFF. The CDR3 nucleotides are TGTGCCAGCAGCCAAGATAAGGCCTCCACCGGGGAGCTGTTTTTT. The chain recombines TRBV4-2 with TRBJ2-2; D is ambiguous. The V end was cut by 0 bases, the J end by 4 bases, with 9 bases between. The CDR3 covers 15 residues. Germline loops: CDR1 LGHNA, CDR2 YNFKEQ.

This clonotype was seen just once. The rearrangement joins TRBV27 to TRBJ1-1, with D uncertain. Germline-derived CDR1 and CDR2 are MNHEY and SMNVEV (reference sequence). With 1 base removed from V and 5 bases from J, the gap between germline ends came to 8 bases. The CDR3 spans 13 residues. CDR3 region: CASSLFYETEAFF. CDR3 nucleotides: TGTGCCAGCAGTTTATTCTACGAAACTGAAGCTTTCTTT.

V and J are TRBV24-1 and TRBJ1-2; no reliable D call. CDR3 length: 13 residues. From germline, CDR1 is KGHDR and CDR2 SFDVKD. V lost 9 bases, J lost 4 bases, and 14 bases lay in between. As DNA, the CDR3 is TGTGCCACCCCCCTCTGTACCCCCTATGGCTACACCTTC. Translated: CATPLCTPYGYTF.

This chain uses TRBV12-3 or TRBV12-4 with TRBJ1-5; TRBD1 is a possible D gene (6 bases). The V gene lost 5 bases and the J gene lost 11 bases, with 25 bases spanning the gap. The CDR3 runs to 16 residues. The CDR3 protein is CASSPVGHYAKGAQHF. The CDR3 coding sequence is TGTGCCAGCAGTCCAGTCGGACACTATGCTAAGGGGGCCCAGCATTTT.

This clonotype was detected once. This chain uses TRBV30 with TRBJ2-5; TRBD1 aligns across 10 bases. Germline CDR1 GTSNPN, CDR2 SVGIG (reference sequence). V lost 2 bases, J lost 5 bases, and 8 bases stayed unmatched. The CDR3 has 15 residues. CDR3 in DNA: TGTGCCTGGAGTTTTAGGACAGGGGGAGGGGAGACCCAGTACTTC. It translates to CAWSFRTGGGETQYF. Full variable domain (outside the CDR3, taken from reference TRBV30 and TRBJ2-5): SQTIHQWPATLVQPVGSPLSLECTVEGTSNPNLYWYRQAAGRGLQLLFYSVGIGQISSEVPQNLSASRPQDRQFILSSKKLLLSDSGFYLCAWSFRTGGGETQYFGPGTRLLVL.

The V and J genes are TRBV20-1 and TRBJ1-3; D gene uncertain. Deletions cut 0 bases from V and 0 bases from J, with 9 bases between. This CDR3 contains 15 residues. Germline CDR1 reads DFQATT; CDR2 reads SNEGSKA (reference sequence). The DNA for the CDR3 is TGCAGTGCTAGAGATCTAGGGAGCTCTGGAAACACCATATATTTT. Protein: CSARDLGSSGNTIYF.

This clonotype rates as medium-sized. The rearrangement joins TRBV20-1 to TRBJ2-5, with 9 bases aligning to TRBD2. The CDR3 is 14 residues long. V shed 1 base, J shed 5 bases, and the junction held 5 bases outside the gene matches. Germline V gene lookup returns CDR1 DFQATT and CDR2 SNEGSKA (reference sequence). The CDR3 DNA is TGCAGTGCTAGAGGTAGCGGGGGATACGAGACCCAGTACTTC. Translated: CSARGSGGYETQYF.

This chain uses TRBV27 with TRBJ2-3; 8 bases are shared with TRBD2. The CDR3 runs 16 residues. J lost 4 bases, V lost 1 base, and 7 bases had no gene match. The germline V gene encodes CDR1 MNHEY and CDR2 SMNVEV (reference sequence). The CDR3, as DNA: TGTGCCAGCAGTTTATTTTACGGGGGGGCCTCAGATACGCAGTATTTT. Residues: CASSLFYGGASDTQYF.

The V and J genes are TRBV19 and TRBJ1-5; no clear D. The CDR3 sequence is 15 residues long. Germline CDR1 LNHDA, CDR2 SQIVND (reference sequence). V was pared by 3 bases and J by 6 bases, with 15 bases between. The CDR3 DNA follows: TGTGCCAGTAGTATCGGGCGGGAAGGGATTCAGCCCCAGCATTTT. Residues: CASSIGREGIQPQHF.

J is TRBJ2-1 and V is TRBV27; perhaps D is TRBD1 or TRBD2 (5 bases each). Germline assignment: CDR1 MNHEY and CDR2 SMNVEV (reference sequence). CDR3 size: 16 residues. With 5 bases removed from V and 2 bases from J, the gap between germline ends came to 16 bases. CDR3 in DNA: TGTGCCAGCAGTCCGCTGGGACGGCTGACCTACAATGAGCAGTTCTTC. Protein: CASSPLGRLTYNEQFF.

The chain uses TRBV20-1 and TRBJ2-5; the match to TRBD2 covers 8 bases. From germline, CDR1 is DFQATT and CDR2 SNEGSKA (reference sequence). The CDR3 totals 15 residues. After removal of 4 bases from V and 3 bases from J, the junction contained 10 bases not matched to a gene. The DNA of the CDR3 is TGCAGTGCTACTCCCCCCACCGGGGGGGAAGAGACCCAGTACTTC. This sequence encodes CSATPPTGGEETQYF.

The chain joins TRBV7-6 to TRBJ2-1; D not certain. The CDR3 spans 15 residues. Germline assignment: CDR1 SGHVS and CDR2 FNYEAQ. The germline V and J ends were trimmed by 10 bases and 1 base, with 17 bases remaining between them. The CDR3 DNA reads TGTGCCAAACCTATGGGAAAGATGTCCTACAATGAGCAGTTCTTC. Its protein product is CAKPMGKMSYNEQFF.